This TCR beta chain was identified in a study of tumor-infiltrating lymphocytes in primary liver carcinoma. Study overall: The patient group consisted of men and women aged 30 to 69 years. Findings of the study overall: Representation across all five tumor regions was limited to only about 7.5-25% of top clones.

To note about this clonotype: No antigen is known for it. A much more abundant neighbour one base away suggests this may be a read error.

Reverse transcription of 450 to 500 ng total RNA with a constant-region primer produced TCR beta cDNA. Slightly modified ARM-PCR, run as three nested multiplex PCR rounds, produced the TCR beta libraries. The first two PCR rounds, roughly 9 cycles each, used TRBV1-TRBV30 forward primers and a C-beta reverse primer. MiXCR, run by TCRdb on the multiplex PCR reads, gives a single entry per CDR3 protein. This table has roughly 100,000 distinct CDR3 sequences, 82% appearing once. CDR1 and CDR2 (germline): SGHRS, YFSETQ. The junction had 11 bases not matched to a gene; V was cut back by 6 bases and J by 8 bases. The CDR3 consists of 14 residues. Scientists recovered RNA and DNA together from around 18-30 mg of unsorted bulk tissue.

V is TRBV5-1 and J is TRBJ2-1; TRBD1 matches at 7 bases. The sequenced sample consisted of liver tumor tissue from sampling region 3. As to subset: tumor region T3, left-lateral pole. The receptor was isolated from a man aged 35 to 55 with primary liver carcinoma and hepatitis B virus infection. CDR3 sequence (DNA): TGCGCCAGCAAGCAACAGGGGCAGCTCGATGAGCAGTTCTTC. Translation gives CASKQQGQLDEQFF.